Described below is a single T cell receptor beta chain sequence and its context. One Seattle source followed patients from active infection through their disease course. In the authors' methods: Estimated nucleated cell counts came from reference gene primer amplification. Produced via immunoSEQ multiplex PCR; TCRdb's table is partial and in-frame only. V, J and clone size derive from that table, while D and trimming were established from the DNA sequence. The table has some 520,000 clones, roughly nine tenths seen once. The sample comes from a study of blood T cell repertoires in COVID-19. Across the whole study: The United States, Italy and Spain provided the acute and convalescent COVID-19 samples. T cells, B-cell-depleted T cells, or PBMCs provided the cDNA or gDNA that served as material.

Germline V lookup: CDR1 MNHNY, CDR2 SVGAGI (reference sequence). The CDR3 is 16 residues long. Trimming took 5 bases from V and 0 from J; bases not matched to a gene: 7. This chain links TRBV6-6 with TRBJ2-1, with 7 bases fitting TRBD2. Sequenced sample: peripheral blood. The sequence derives from a man younger than 35 with COVID-19, enrolled during active disease. The CDR3 spells CASSRTGLRSYNEQFF. The CDR3 coding sequence is TGTGCCAGCAGTCGAACGGGACTACGCTCCTACAATGAGCAGTTCTTC.